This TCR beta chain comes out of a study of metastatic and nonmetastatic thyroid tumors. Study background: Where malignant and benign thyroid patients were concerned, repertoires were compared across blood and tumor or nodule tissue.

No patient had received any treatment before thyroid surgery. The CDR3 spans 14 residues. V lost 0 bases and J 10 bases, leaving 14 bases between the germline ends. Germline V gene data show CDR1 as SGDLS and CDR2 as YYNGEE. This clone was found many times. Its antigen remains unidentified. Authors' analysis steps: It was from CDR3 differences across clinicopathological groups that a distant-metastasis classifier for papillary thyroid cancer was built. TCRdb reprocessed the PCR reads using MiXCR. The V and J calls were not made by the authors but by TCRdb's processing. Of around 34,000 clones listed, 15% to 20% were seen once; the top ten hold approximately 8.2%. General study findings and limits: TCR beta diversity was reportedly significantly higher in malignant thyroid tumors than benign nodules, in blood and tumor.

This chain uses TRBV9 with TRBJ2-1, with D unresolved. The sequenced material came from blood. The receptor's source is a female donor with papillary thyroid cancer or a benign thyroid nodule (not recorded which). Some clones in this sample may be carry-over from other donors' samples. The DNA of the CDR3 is TGTGCCAGCAGCGTAGTTGGGTCCACCGGGGAGCAGTTCTTC. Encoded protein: CASSVVGSTGEQFF.